Listed below are T cell receptor beta chains from one sample, sequenced in a study of Graves' ophthalmopathy and Graves' hyperthyroidism. TCRdb re-called the multiplex PCR reads with MiXCR, one entry per CDR3 protein. In the table there are around 16,000 distinct CDR3 sequences, roughly 50% of which are singletons. Sequenced material: peripheral blood. Receptors originate from a middle-aged woman with stable Graves' hyperthyroidism. Each CDR3 is given with its conserved first and last residue. The order of the fields is J gene, D gene, clone size, V gene, CDR3 protein, CDR3 DNA. A D gene is named only where the DNA matches it firmly. Expanded clones are given a class, and other clones once, few, many or no size at all.

TRBJ2-3 NA once TRBV20-1 CSAGDFLLSTDTQYF TGCAGTGCTGGGGACTTCCTCCTGAGCACAGATACGCAGTATTTT
TRBJ2-4 NA NA TRBV25-1 CASRAGLNRYF TGTGCCAGCAGGGCAGGGCTAAATCGGTACTTC
TRBJ2-1 NA many TRBV7-8 CASSLFKEGAGDEQFF TGTGCCAGCAGCTTATTCAAGGAAGGGGCCGGCGATGAGCAGTTCTTC
TRBJ2-1 NA many TRBV27 CASSSHAVLATSYNEQFF TGTGCCAGCAGTTCCCACGCGGTACTAGCCACGTCGTACAATGAGCAGTTCTTC
TRBJ2-3 TRBD1 NA TRBV25-1 CASSPIVRGSTDTQYF TGTGCCAGCTCACCAATCGTCAGGGGGAGCACAGATACGCAGTATTTT
TRBJ2-3 NA few TRBV7-9 CASSQGVTDTQYF TGTGCTAGCAGCCAAGGGGTCACAGATACGCAGTATTTT
TRBJ2-3 TRBD2 many TRBV19 CASSRTSGSSTDTQYF TGTGCCAGTAGTCGTACTAGCGGGTCTAGCACAGATACGCAGTATTTT
TRBJ2-4 NA many TRBV7-2 CASSRGSESKNIQYF TGTGCCAGCAGCCGGGGTTCTGAGTCCAAAAACATTCAGTACTTC
TRBJ2-7 TRBD2 once TRBV6-5 CASSERLAGSYEQYF TGTGCCAGCAGTGAACGACTAGCGGGATCATACGAGCAGTACTTC
TRBJ2-1 TRBD2 medium-sized TRBV7-2 CASRDYHNEQFF TGTGCCAGCCGGGACTACCACAATGAGCAGTTCTTC
TRBJ2-2 NA once TRBV6-2/TRBV6-3 CATSSAGELFF TGTGCCACCAGCTCAGCCGGGGAGCTGTTCTTT
TRBJ1-2 TRBD1 NA TRBV15 CATSRDRASGYGYTF TGTGCCACCAGCAGGGACAGGGCCTCGGGCTATGGCTACACCTTC
TRBJ2-2 NA few TRBV4-2 CASSQEGTITGELFF TGTGCCAGCAGCCAAGAAGGTACGATCACCGGGGAGCTGTTTTTT
TRBJ2-1 TRBD1 NA TRBV10-1 CASSPRDRGGDEQFF TGCGCCAGCAGTCCAAGGGACAGGGGAGGGGATGAGCAGTTCTTC
TRBJ2-3 TRBD2 NA TRBV5-6 CASSLLVAGYSADTQYF TGTGCCAGCAGCTTGTTGGTAGCGGGTTATAGCGCAGATACGCAGTATTTT
TRBJ2-3 TRBD2 NA TRBV5-1 CASSALSGRGLDTQYF TGCGCCAGCAGCGCGCTTAGCGGGAGGGGCCTGGATACGCAGTATTTT
TRBJ2-7 TRBD1 few TRBV27 CASSHDRAGEQYF TGTGCCAGCAGCCATGACAGGGCTGGCGAGCAGTACTTC
TRBJ2-7 TRBD1 few TRBV6-2/TRBV6-3 CASTLTGVSYEQYF TGTGCCAGCACCCTTACAGGGGTTTCCTACGAGCAGTACTTC
TRBJ2-1 TRBD2 many TRBV6-6 CASGTSGGEQFF TGTGCCAGCGGGACTAGCGGGGGCGAGCAGTTCTTC
TRBJ2-5 NA NA TRBV29-1 CSVVSGQLETQYF TGCAGCGTTGTTTCAGGTCAGCTAGAGACCCAGTACTTC
TRBJ2-6 NA NA TRBV7-2 CASSFPGLCSGANVLTF TGTGCCAGCAGCTTTCCTGGGCTGTGCTCTGGGGCCAACGTCCTGACTTTC
TRBJ1-5 NA few TRBV6-5 CASGHPTDYSNQPQHF TGTGCCAGCGGACATCCCACCGATTATAGCAATCAGCCCCAGCATTTT
TRBJ2-3 NA once TRBV7-9 CADEAVLTDTQYF TGTGCTGACGAAGCGGTCCTCACAGATACGCAGTATTTT
TRBJ1-6 TRBD1 many TRBV20-1 CSARPTGRDSPLHF TGCAGTGCTAGGCCGACAGGGAGAGATTCACCCCTCCACTTT
TRBJ1-1 TRBD1 NA TRBV24-1 CATSDPGQGNTEAFF TGTGCCACCAGTGACCCTGGACAGGGGAACACTGAAGCTTTCTTT
TRBJ2-7 NA medium-sized TRBV2 CASSEFDGNEQYF TGTGCCAGCAGTGAATTCGATGGTAACGAGCAGTACTTC
TRBJ2-1 NA many TRBV11-3 CASSIDNEQFF TGTGCCAGCAGCATCGACAATGAGCAGTTCTTC
TRBJ2-2 TRBD2 many TRBV15 CATSRGAGGNTGELFF TGTGCCACCAGCAGGGGAGCGGGAGGGAACACCGGGGAGCTGTTTTTT
TRBJ2-1 NA NA TRBV10-3 CAMGAGNEQFF TGTGCCATGGGCGCTGGCAATGAGCAGTTCTTC
TRBJ2-1 TRBD2 NA TRBV14 CASSPPLLAGVNEQFF TGTGCCAGCAGCCCCCCCCTGTTAGCGGGAGTTAATGAGCAGTTCTTC
TRBJ1-2 NA many TRBV10-3 CANYGYTF TGTGCTAACTATGGCTACACCTTC
TRBJ2-5 NA NA TRBV7-9 CASSTRERRETQYF TGTGCCAGCAGCACCCGGGAGCGAAGGGAGACCCAGTACTTC
TRBJ2-2 TRBD2 NA TRBV19 CASRASGSGGELFF TGTGCCAGCAGGGCAAGCGGGAGTGGCGGGGAGCTGTTTTTT
TRBJ2-5 NA NA TRBV15 CATRDHETQYF TGTGCCACCAGAGATCATGAGACCCAGTACTTC
TRBJ1-5 NA NA TRBV2 CASSVAGNQPQHF TGTGCCAGCAGTGTAGCGGGAAATCAGCCCCAGCATTTT
TRBJ1-2 TRBD1 NA TRBV2 CASSEALRDRGGGYTF TGTGCCAGCAGTGAAGCGCTTCGGGACAGGGGAGGAGGCTACACCTTC
TRBJ2-5 TRBD2 few TRBV11-2 CASSLWTSGRAWSGETQYF TGTGCCAGCAGCCTCTGGACTAGCGGGAGGGCCTGGAGCGGTGAGACCCAGTACTTC
TRBJ1-3 TRBD1 few TRBV24-1 CASSYSRDRAGNTIYF TGTGCCAGCAGTTACTCCAGAGACAGGGCGGGAAACACCATATATTTT
TRBJ1-2 NA few TRBV7-2 CASSQVDGAEGYTF TGTGCCAGCAGCCAAGTGGACGGGGCGGAAGGCTACACCTTC
TRBJ2-7 TRBD1 NA TRBV15 CATSAGRGLEQYF TGTGCCACCAGCGCGGGCAGGGGGCTCGAGCAGTACTTC
TRBJ1-1 NA many TRBV9 CASSPRGGWGADTEAFF TGTGCCAGCAGCCCCCGAGGCGGGTGGGGGGCAGACACTGAAGCTTTCTTT
TRBJ2-1 TRBD1 NA TRBV10-3 CAISGDRESYNEQFF TGTGCCATCAGTGGGGACAGGGAGTCCTACAATGAGCAGTTCTTC
TRBJ1-2 NA NA TRBV10-3 CAISGNYGYTF TGTGCCATTTCGGGGAACTATGGCTACACCTTC
TRBJ1-5 TRBD1 NA TRBV30 CAWSGQENQPQHF TGTGCCTGGAGCGGACAGGAAAATCAGCCCCAGCATTTT
TRBJ2-3 TRBD1 NA TRBV29-1 CSVGQGGVDTQYF TGCAGCGTCGGACAGGGAGGAGTAGATACGCAGTATTTT
TRBJ1-1 NA NA TRBV2 CASSELDTEAFF TGTGCCAGCAGTGAGCTGGACACTGAAGCTTTCTTT
TRBJ1-1 NA medium-sized TRBV29-1 CSVKRNTEAFF TGCAGCGTGAAGAGGAACACTGAAGCTTTCTTT
TRBJ1-6 NA many TRBV6-1 CASSEKRVSPLHF TGTGCCAGCAGTGAAAAGAGGGTTTCACCCCTCCACTTT
TRBJ1-2 NA many TRBV6-2/TRBV6-3 CASSTGNGYTF TGTGCCAGCAGTACCGGGAATGGCTACACCTTC
TRBJ1-4 NA NA TRBV7-2 CASSYRVFNEKLFF TGTGCCAGCAGCTACAGGGTGTTTAATGAAAAACTGTTTTTT
TRBJ2-3 NA NA TRBV4-1 CASSQGHATDTQYF TGCGCCAGCAGCCAAGGGCATGCCACAGATACGCAGTATTTT
TRBJ2-7 NA many TRBV7-9 CASSPRDSSRGYEQYF TGTGCCAGCAGCCCCCGGGACTCATCTAGAGGTTACGAGCAGTACTTC
TRBJ2-2 NA medium-sized TRBV24-1 CATRANTGELFF TGTGCCACCAGAGCGAACACCGGGGAGCTGTTTTTT
TRBJ1-2 NA NA TRBV2 CASNSPEANYDYTF TGTGCCAGCAATAGCCCTGAGGCTAACTATGACTACACCTTC
TRBJ1-6 NA many TRBV6-6 CASSYTGSSPLHF TGTGCCAGCAGTTACACAGGGAGTTCACCCCTCCACTTT